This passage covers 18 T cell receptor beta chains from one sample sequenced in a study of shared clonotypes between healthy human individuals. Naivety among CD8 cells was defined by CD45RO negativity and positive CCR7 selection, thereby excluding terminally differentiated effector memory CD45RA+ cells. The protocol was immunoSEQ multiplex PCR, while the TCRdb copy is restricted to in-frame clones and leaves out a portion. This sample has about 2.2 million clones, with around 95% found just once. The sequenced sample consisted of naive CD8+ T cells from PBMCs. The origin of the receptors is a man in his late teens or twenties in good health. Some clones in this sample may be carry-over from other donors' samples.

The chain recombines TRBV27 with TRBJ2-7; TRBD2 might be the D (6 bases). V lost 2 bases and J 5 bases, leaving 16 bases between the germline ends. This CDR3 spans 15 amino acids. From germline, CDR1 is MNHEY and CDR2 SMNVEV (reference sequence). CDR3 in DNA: TGTGCCAGCAGTTTAAGGGGAGCGGGTGGAAACGAGCAGTACTTC. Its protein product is CASSLRGAGGNEQYF.

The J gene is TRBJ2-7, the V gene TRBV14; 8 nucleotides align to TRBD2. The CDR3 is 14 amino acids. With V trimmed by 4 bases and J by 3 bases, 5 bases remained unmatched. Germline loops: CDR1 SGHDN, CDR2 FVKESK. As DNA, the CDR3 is TGTGCCAGCAGCCCGTCGGGGGGGGGCTACGAGCAGTACTTC. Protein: CASSPSGGGYEQYF.

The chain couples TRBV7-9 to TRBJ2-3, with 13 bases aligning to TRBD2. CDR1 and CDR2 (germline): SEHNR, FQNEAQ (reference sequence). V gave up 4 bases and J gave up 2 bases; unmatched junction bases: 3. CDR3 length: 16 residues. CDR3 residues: CASSSGLAGPTDTQYF. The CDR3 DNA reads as TGTGCCAGCAGCTCGGGACTAGCGGGACCCACAGATACGCAGTATTTT.

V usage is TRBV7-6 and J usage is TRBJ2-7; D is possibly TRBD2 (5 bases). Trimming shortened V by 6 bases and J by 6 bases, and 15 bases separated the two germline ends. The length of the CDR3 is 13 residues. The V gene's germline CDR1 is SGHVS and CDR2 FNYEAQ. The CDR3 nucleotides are TGTGCCAGCAGTCAGATTACTAGGTCCGAGCAGTACTTC. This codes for CASSQITRSEQYF. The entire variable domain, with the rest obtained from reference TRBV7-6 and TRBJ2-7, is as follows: GAGVSQSPRYKVTKRGQDVALRCDPISGHVSLYWYRQALGQGPEFLTYFNYEAQQDKSGLPNDRFSAERPEGSISTLTIQRTEQRDSAMYRCASSQITRSEQYFGPGTRLTVT.

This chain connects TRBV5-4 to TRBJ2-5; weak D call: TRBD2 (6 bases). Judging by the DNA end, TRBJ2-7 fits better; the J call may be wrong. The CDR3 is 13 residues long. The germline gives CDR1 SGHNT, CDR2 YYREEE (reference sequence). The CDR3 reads CASSLVGGSEQYF. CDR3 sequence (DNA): TGTGCCAGCAGCTTAGTAGGAGGGTCCGAGCAGTACTTC.

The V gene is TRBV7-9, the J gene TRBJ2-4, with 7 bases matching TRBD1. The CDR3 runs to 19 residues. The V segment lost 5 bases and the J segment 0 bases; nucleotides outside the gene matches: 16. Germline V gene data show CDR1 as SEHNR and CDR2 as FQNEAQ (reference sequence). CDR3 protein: CASSRIWDSGFLAKNIQYF. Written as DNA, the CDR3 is TGTGCCAGCAGCCGAATCTGGGACAGCGGCTTCCTAGCCAAAAACATTCAGTACTTC.

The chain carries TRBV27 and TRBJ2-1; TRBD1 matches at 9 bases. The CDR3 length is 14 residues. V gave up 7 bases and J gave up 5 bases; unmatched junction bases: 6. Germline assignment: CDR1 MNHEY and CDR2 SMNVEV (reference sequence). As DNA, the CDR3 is TGTGCCAGCACACCCGGGACAGGGCACAATGAGCAGTTCTTC. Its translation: CASTPGTGHNEQFF.

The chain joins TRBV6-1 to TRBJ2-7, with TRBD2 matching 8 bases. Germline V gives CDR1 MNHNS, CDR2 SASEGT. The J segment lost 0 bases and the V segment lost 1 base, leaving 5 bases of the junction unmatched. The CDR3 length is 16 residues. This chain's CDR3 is CASSEEGREDSYEQYF. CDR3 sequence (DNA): TGTGCCAGCAGTGAAGAGGGGCGGGAGGACTCCTACGAGCAGTACTTC.

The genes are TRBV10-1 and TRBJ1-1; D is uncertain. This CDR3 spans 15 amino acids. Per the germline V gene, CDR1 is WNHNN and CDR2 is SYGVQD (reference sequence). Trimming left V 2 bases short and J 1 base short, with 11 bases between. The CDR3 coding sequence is TGCGCCAGCAGTGAGAGGTCGGGGAAGAACACTGAAGCTTTCTTT. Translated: CASSERSGKNTEAFF.

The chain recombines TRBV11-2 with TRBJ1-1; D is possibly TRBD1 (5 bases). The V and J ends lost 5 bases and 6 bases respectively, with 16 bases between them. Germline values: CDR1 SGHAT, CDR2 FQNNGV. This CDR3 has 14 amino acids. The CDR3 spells CASSPASGYPEAFF. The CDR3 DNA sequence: TGTGCCAGCAGCCCGGCCTCAGGGTACCCTGAAGCTTTCTTT.

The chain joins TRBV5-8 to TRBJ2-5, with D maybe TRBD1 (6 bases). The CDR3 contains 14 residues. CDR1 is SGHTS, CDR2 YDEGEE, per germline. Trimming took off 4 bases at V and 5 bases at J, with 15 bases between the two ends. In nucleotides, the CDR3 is TGTGCCAGCAGCATAGGGGGAACTGTGGAGACCCAGTACTTC. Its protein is CASSIGGTVETQYF.

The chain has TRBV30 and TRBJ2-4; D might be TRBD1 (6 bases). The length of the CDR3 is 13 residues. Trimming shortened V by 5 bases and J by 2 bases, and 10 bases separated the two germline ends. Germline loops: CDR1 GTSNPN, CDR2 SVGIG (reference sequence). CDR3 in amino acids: CAWSGVPKNIQYF. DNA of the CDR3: TGTGCCTGGTCAGGGGTTCCCAAAAACATTCAGTACTTC.

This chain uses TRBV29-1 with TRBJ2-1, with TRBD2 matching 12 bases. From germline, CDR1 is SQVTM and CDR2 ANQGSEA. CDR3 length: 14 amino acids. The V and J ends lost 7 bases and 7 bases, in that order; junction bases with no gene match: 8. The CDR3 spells CSAPTSGSRNEQFF. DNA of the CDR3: TGCAGCGCACCGACTAGCGGGAGCAGGAATGAGCAGTTCTTC.

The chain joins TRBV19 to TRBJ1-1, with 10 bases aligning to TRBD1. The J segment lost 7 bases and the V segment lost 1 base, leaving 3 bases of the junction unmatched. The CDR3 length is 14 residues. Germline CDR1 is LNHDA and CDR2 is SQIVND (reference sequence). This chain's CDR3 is CASSIGDRGDEAFF. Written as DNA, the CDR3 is TGTGCCAGTAGTATAGGGGACAGGGGAGATGAAGCTTTCTTT. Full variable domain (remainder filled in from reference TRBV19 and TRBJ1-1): DGGITQSPKYLFRKEGQNVTLSCEQNLNHDAMYWYRQDPGQGLRLIYYSQIVNDFQKGDIAEGYSVSREKKESFPLTVTSAQKNPTAFYLCASSIGDRGDEAFFGQGTRLTVV.

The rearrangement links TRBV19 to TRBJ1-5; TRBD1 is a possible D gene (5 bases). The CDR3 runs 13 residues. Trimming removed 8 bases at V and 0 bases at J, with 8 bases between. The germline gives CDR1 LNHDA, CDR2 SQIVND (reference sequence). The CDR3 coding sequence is TGTGCCAGTGCCAGGGATAGCAATCAGCCCCAGCATTTT. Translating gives CASARDSNQPQHF.

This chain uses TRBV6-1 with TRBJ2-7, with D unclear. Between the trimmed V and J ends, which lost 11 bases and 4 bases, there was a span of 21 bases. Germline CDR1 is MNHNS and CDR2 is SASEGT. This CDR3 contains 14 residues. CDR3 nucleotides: TGTGCCTCCATGGGCGGACCGCTTAATTACGAGCAGTACTTC. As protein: CASMGGPLNYEQYF.

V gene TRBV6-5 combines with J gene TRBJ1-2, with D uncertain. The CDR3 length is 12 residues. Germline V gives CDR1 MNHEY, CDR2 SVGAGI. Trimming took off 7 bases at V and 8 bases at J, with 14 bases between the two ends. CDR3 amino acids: CASTDARRGYTF. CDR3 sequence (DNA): TGTGCCAGCACCGACGCACGGCGGGGCTACACCTTC.

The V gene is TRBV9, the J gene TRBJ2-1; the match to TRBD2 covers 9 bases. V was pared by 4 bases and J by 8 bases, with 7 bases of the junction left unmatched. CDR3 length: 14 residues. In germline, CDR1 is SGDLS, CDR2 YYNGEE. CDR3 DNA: TGTGCCAGCAGCCCTAGCGGGATACGGGATGAGCAGTTCTTC. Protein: CASSPSGIRDEQFF. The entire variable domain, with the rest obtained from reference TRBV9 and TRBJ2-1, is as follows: DSGVTQTPKHLITATGQRVTLRCSPRSGDLSVYWYQQSLDQGLQFLIQYYNGEERAKGNILERFSAQQFPDLHSELNLSSLELGDSALYFCASSPSGIRDEQFFGPGTRLTVL.